The clone carrying this TCR beta chain has a handful of counts. The sample comes from a study of control samples from healthy donors and cancer patients. Libraries were prepared by immunoSEQ multiplex PCR; TCRdb keeps only in-frame clonotypes and omits some of them. The sample contains about 6,000 clones, about 72% of which appear only once. The CDR3 totals 13 residues. Germline assignment: CDR1 SQVTM and CDR2 ANQGSEA. V dropped 8 bases and J dropped 6; count of bases not matched to a gene: 9. V gene TRBV29-1 combines with J gene TRBJ2-1; 8 bases are a match to TRBD2. The material sequenced was formalin-fixed, paraffin-embedded tissue. The origin of this receptor is a male donor with melanoma. The chain's CDR3 is CSFRTSFANEQFF. CDR3 DNA sequence: TGCAGCTTCCGGACTAGCTTCGCCAATGAGCAGTTCTTC.